These 6 T cell receptor beta chains were sequenced from one sample in a study of cytomegalovirus exposure and HLA in healthy donors. The PCR used 60 Vbeta and 13 Jbeta primers. Clones were read by immunoSEQ multiplex PCR, and TCRdb kept only the in-frame ones, dropping some. The listing records roughly 45,000 clones. The specimen sequenced was PBMCs. Receptor source: a woman in her 30s in good health and CMV-seronegative.

The chain is built from TRBV9 and TRBJ2-1; TRBD2 matches 12 bases. The ends lost 3 bases at V and 8 bases at J; junction bases unmatched: 6. Per germline, CDR1 SGDLS and CDR2 YYNGEE. The CDR3 totals 15 residues. CDR3 residues: CASSGKTSGSYEQFF. The CDR3 DNA is TGTGCCAGCAGCGGGAAGACTAGCGGGAGCTATGAGCAGTTCTTC.

The V gene is TRBV7-2, the J gene TRBJ2-5; D gene ambiguous. V lost 1 base and J lost 1, with 10 bases in between. Germline-derived CDR1 and CDR2 are SGHTA and FQGNSA. The CDR3 has 15 amino acids. This CDR3 is CASSLDPGVQETQYF. In DNA, the CDR3 is TGTGCCAGCAGCTTAGATCCCGGAGTCCAAGAGACCCAGTACTTC. The entire variable domain, with the rest obtained from reference TRBV7-2 and TRBJ2-5, is as follows: GAGVSQSPSNKVTEKGKDVELRCDPISGHTALYWYRQSLGQGLEFLIYFQGNSAPDKSGLPSDRFSAERTGGSVSTLTIQRTQQEDSAVYLCASSLDPGVQETQYFGPGTRLLVL.

The V and J genes are TRBV19 and TRBJ1-4; tentatively, D is TRBD1 (6 bases). The CDR3 covers 17 residues. From germline, CDR1 is LNHDA and CDR2 SQIVND (reference sequence). With 1 base removed from V and 5 bases from J, the gap between germline ends came to 17 bases. The CDR3 region has the DNA TGTGCCAGTAGTATAGTGCGGACAGTGGCCAGCAATGAAAAACTGTTTTTT. Translating it yields CASSIVRTVASNEKLFF. Complete variable domain (other parts from reference TRBV19 and TRBJ1-4): DGGITQSPKYLFRKEGQNVTLSCEQNLNHDAMYWYRQDPGQGLRLIYYSQIVNDFQKGDIAEGYSVSREKKESFPLTVTSAQKNPTAFYLCASSIVRTVASNEKLFFGSGTQLSVL.

The chain combines TRBV7-2 with TRBJ2-7, with 9 bases lining up with TRBD2. The CDR3 covers 15 residues. Germline V gene lookup returns CDR1 SGHTA and CDR2 FQGNSA. V trimming: 5 bases; J trimming: 4 bases; junction bases outside the gene matches: 9. CDR3 in amino acids: CASSHGIAGVYEQYF. The CDR3 DNA sequence: TGTGCCAGCAGCCACGGGATAGCGGGGGTTTACGAGCAGTACTTC.

The rearrangement joins TRBV4-3 to TRBJ1-6, with unresolved D. Trimming cost V 0 bases and J 7 bases, with 7 bases left between them. Germline CDR1 reads LGHNA; CDR2 reads YSLEER. The CDR3 length is 14 residues. This CDR3 is CASSQDSGNSPLHF. The CDR3 region has the DNA TGCGCCAGCAGCCAAGATTCGGGGAATTCACCCCTCCACTTT.

This chain uses TRBV27 with TRBJ2-7, with TRBD1 matching 7 bases. The CDR3 runs 17 residues. J lost 0 bases, V lost 0 bases, and 8 bases had no gene match. Germline CDR1 and CDR2: MNHEY and SMNVEV (reference sequence). The CDR3 reads CASSLSPLQGSSYEQYF. In nucleotides, the CDR3 is TGTGCCAGCAGTTTATCCCCCCTACAGGGGAGCTCCTACGAGCAGTACTTC.